Detailed here is one TCR beta chain. The sample is drawn from a study of blood T cell repertoires in COVID-19. Sequencing used immunoSEQ multiplex PCR; TCRdb keeps in-frame clones, though not all of them. The sample lists tens of thousands of clones, around 88% occurring once. The sequencing sample was made of peripheral blood. The clonotype originates from a man aged 25 to 40 with acute or convalescent COVID-19.

The CDR3 loop reads CASRLLAGGPGELFF. The CDR3 nucleotides are TGTGCCAGCAGGCTCTTAGCGGGAGGGCCCGGGGAGCTGTTTTTT. The V and J genes are TRBV27 and TRBJ2-2, with 11 bases matching TRBD2. The CDR3 totals 15 residues. Germline lookup yields CDR1 MNHEY and CDR2 SMNVEV (reference sequence). V gave up 6 bases and J gave up 6 bases; unmatched junction bases: 6.